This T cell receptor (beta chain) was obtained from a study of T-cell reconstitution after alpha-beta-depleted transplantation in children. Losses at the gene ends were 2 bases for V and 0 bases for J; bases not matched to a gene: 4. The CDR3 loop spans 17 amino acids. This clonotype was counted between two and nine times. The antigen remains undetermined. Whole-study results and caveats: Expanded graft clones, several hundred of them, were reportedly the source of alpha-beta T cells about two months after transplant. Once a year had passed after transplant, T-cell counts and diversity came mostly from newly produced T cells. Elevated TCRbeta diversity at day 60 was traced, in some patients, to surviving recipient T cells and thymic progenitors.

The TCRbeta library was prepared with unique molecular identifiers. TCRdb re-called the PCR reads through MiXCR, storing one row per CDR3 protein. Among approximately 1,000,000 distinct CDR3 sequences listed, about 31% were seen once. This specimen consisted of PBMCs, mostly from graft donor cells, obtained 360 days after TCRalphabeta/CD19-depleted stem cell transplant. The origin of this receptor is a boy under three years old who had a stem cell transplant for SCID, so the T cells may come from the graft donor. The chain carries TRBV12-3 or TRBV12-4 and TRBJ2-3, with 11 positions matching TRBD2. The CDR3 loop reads CASSLPRLAGSTDTQYF. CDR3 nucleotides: TGTGCCAGCAGTTTACCCCGACTAGCGGGGAGCACAGATACGCAGTATTTT.